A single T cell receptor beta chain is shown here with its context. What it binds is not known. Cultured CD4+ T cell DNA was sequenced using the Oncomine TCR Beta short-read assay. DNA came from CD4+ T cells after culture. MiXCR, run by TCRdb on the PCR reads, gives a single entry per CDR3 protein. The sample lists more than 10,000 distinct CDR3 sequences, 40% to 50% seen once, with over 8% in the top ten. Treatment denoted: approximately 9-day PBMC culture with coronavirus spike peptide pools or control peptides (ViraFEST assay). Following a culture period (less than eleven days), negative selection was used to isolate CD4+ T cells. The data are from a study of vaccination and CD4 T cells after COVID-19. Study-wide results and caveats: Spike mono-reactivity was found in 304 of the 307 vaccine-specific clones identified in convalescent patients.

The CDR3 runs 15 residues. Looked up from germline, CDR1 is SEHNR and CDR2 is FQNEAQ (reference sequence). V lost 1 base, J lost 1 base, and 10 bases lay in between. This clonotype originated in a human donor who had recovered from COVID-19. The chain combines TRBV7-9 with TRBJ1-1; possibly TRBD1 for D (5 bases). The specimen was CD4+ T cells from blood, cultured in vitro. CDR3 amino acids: CASSLDGRANTEAFF. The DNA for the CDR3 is TGTGCCAGCAGCTTAGATGGCAGGGCGAACACTGAAGCTTTCTTT.